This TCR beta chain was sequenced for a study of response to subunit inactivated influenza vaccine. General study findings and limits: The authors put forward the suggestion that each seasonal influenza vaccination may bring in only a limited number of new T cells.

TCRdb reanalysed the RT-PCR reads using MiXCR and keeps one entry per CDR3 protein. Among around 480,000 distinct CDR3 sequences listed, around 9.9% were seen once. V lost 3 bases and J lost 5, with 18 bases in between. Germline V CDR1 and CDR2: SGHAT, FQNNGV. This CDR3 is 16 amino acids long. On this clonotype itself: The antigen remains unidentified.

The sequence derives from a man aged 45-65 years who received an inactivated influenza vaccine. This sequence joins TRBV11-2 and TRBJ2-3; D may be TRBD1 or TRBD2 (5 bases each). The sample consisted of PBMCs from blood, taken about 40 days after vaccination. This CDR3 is CASSFPLGDVKDTQYF. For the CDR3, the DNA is TGTGCCAGCAGCTTCCCATTGGGGGACGTGAAAGATACGCAGTATTTT. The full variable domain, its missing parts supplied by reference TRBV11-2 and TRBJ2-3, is EAGVAQSPRYKIIEKRQSVAFWCNPISGHATLYWYQQILGQGPKLLIQFQNNGVVDDSQLPKDRFSAERLKGVDSTLKIQPAKLEDSAVYLCASSFPLGDVKDTQYFGPGTRLTVL.